Shown below are 17 T cell receptor beta chains from a single sample sequenced in a study of cytomegalovirus exposure and HLA in healthy donors. In the PCR, 60 Vbeta and 13 Jbeta primers were used. Generated by immunoSEQ multiplex PCR, the TCRdb table keeps only in-frame clones and is missing some. The repertoire holds more than 85,000 clones, roughly 13% seen once, with 15% to 20% in the top ten. Sequenced material: PBMCs. The receptors come from a man aged 40-49 years in good health and CMV-seropositive.

This chain uses TRBV29-1 with TRBJ2-1; D gene uncertain. Looked up from germline, CDR1 is SQVTM and CDR2 is ANQGSEA. CDR3 length equals 11 residues. V lost 8 bases and J lost 2, with 7 bases in between. CDR3 coding DNA: TGCAGCACAAAAGCCTACAATGAGCAGTTCTTC. Its translation is CSTKAYNEQFF.

There are a few counts of this clone. The rearrangement joins TRBV5-1 to TRBJ2-1, with 8 bases that match TRBD2. This CDR3 has 17 amino acids. Germline V gene data show CDR1 as SGHRS and CDR2 as YFSETQ. Losses at the gene ends were 0 bases for V and 4 bases for J; bases not matched to a gene: 9. CDR3: CASSLVGGDYQYNEQFF. The CDR3 DNA reads as TGCGCCAGCAGCTTGGTCGGGGGGGACTATCAATACAATGAGCAGTTCTTC.

This chain uses TRBV6-4 with TRBJ2-1; TRBD1 agrees at 9 bases. The germline gives CDR1 MRHNA, CDR2 SNTAGT. V gave up 5 bases and J gave up 15 bases; unmatched junction bases: 11. CDR3 size: 13 residues. CDR3 in DNA: TGTGCCAGCAGTACGTCCGGGACAGGGAGGATGTTCTTC. This sequence encodes CASSTSGTGRMFF.

This clone was picked up a small number of times. The genes are TRBV6-6 and TRBJ2-5; maybe TRBD2 (5 bases). The CDR3 is made up of 15 amino acids. Germline values: CDR1 MNHNY, CDR2 SVGAGI (reference sequence). V dropped 9 bases and J dropped 2 bases, with 19 bases sitting between them. As DNA, the CDR3 is TGTGCCAGTCGACTTACATTCGGACTGCAAGAGACCCAGTACTTC. This translates into CASRLTFGLQETQYF.

This chain links TRBV14 with TRBJ1-1, with TRBD1 as a possible D gene (6 bases). The germline V gene encodes CDR1 SGHDN and CDR2 FVKESK. The CDR3 totals 17 residues. Deletions cut 4 bases from V and 0 bases from J, with 18 bases between. The CDR3: CASSPWGGAGLNTEAFF. As DNA, the CDR3 is TGTGCCAGCAGCCCTTGGGGGGGGGCAGGGTTGAACACTGAAGCTTTCTTT.

The chain is built from TRBV7-2 and TRBJ1-3; TRBD1 aligns across 8 bases. From germline, CDR1 is SGHTA and CDR2 FQGNSA. Trimming removed 5 bases from V and 0 bases from J; junction bases left unmatched: 15. The CDR3 has 19 amino acids. CDR3 sequence: CASSTWGATGDSSGNTIYF. The CDR3 nucleotides read TGTGCCAGCAGCACTTGGGGGGCGACAGGGGACTCCTCTGGAAACACCATATATTTT.

This clone was seen a handful of times. The chain has TRBV7-8 and TRBJ2-7; 16 nucleotides match TRBD2. The germline CDR1 and CDR2 sequences are SGHVS and FQNEAQ. The CDR3 runs 15 residues. The junction had 9 bases not matched to a gene; V was cut back by 7 bases and J by 9 bases. The CDR3 spells CASIPTGLAGGSQYF. For the CDR3, the DNA is TGTGCCAGCATACCTACGGGACTAGCGGGAGGGTCGCAGTACTTC.

This chain links TRBV10-3 with TRBJ2-5; 10 bases line up with TRBD2. Germline CDR1 is ENHRY and CDR2 is SYGVKD. The V gene end was trimmed by 5 bases and the J gene end by 6 bases; junction bases not matched to a gene: 6. The CDR3 loop spans 14 amino acids. The CDR3 coding sequence is TGTGCCATCAGTACAGCGGGAGGGCCGAAGACCCAGTACTTC. This codes for CAISTAGGPKTQYF.

In its sample, this clone was seen a few times. The rearrangement uses TRBV5-1 and TRBJ1-1; D is unresolved. The CDR3 has 16 residues. V dropped 2 bases and J dropped 3 bases, with 17 bases sitting between them. Germline CDR1 is SGHRS and CDR2 is YFSETQ. The CDR3 sequence: CASSFTVSPRDTEAFF. The DNA of the CDR3 is TGCGCCAGCAGCTTTACAGTGTCCCCGAGGGACACTGAAGCTTTCTTT.

The V gene is TRBV5-1, the J gene TRBJ1-1; TRBD1 aligns across 9 bases. The CDR3 consists of 12 residues. CDR1 is SGHRS, CDR2 YFSETQ, per germline. The trim removed 4 bases at V and 6 bases at J, leaving 1 base unmatched. CDR3 in amino acids: CASSRDRAEAFF. DNA for the CDR3: TGCGCCAGCAGCCGGGACAGGGCTGAAGCTTTCTTT.

A note on this clone: The junction and the germline gene differ at one end; a read error may be behind it. The chain joins TRBV7-9 to TRBJ2-5; D perhaps matches TRBD1 (6 bases). Germline V gene data show CDR1 as SEHNR and CDR2 as FQNEAQ (reference sequence). This CDR3 has 13 residues. The CDR3: CASSPTGTETRYF. The CDR3 bases are TGTGCCAGCAGCCCGACAGGAACAGAGACCCGGTACTTC.

The chain combines TRBV30 with TRBJ2-2; D is undetermined. Trimming took off 0 bases at V and 1 base at J, with 6 bases between the two ends. Germline CDR1 and CDR2: GTSNPN and SVGIG (reference sequence). The CDR3 is made up of 14 amino acids. This CDR3 is CAWSVFRNTGELFF. CDR3 bases: TGTGCCTGGAGTGTATTCAGGAACACCGGGGAGCTGTTTTTT.

Worth noting for this clone: Other DNA sequences from this sample encode an identical CDR3 as well. The rearrangement joins TRBV4-1 to TRBJ2-5; D unresolved. This CDR3 region has 14 residues. Germline CDR1 reads MGHRA; CDR2 reads YSYEKL. Trimming removed 1 base from V and 4 bases from J, with 10 bases in between. CDR3 DNA sequence: TGCGCCAGCAGCCAAGTTGGCAGTGGAGAGACCCAGTACTTC. Its translation is CASSQVGSGETQYF.

The chain is built from TRBV18 and TRBJ1-2, with a possible D match to TRBD1 (6 bases). Looked up from germline, CDR1 is KGHSH and CDR2 is LQKENI. Trimming removed 3 bases from V and 0 bases from J, with 17 bases in between. The CDR3 extends over 17 amino acids. CDR3 sequence (DNA): TGTGCCAGCTCACCCTTCATCAACAGGGCTTCTAACTATGGCTACACCTTC. This translates into CASSPFINRASNYGYTF.

This clone showed up just a few times. The chain is built from TRBV7-9 and TRBJ1-4; the match to TRBD1 covers 11 bases. The trim removed 5 bases at V and 2 bases at J, leaving 4 bases unmatched. The CDR3 contains 16 residues. Germline CDR1 SEHNR, CDR2 FQNEAQ (reference sequence). CDR3 DNA: TGTGCCAGCAGCCGGGGACAGGGGGTGACTAATGAAAAACTGTTTTTT. Its translation is CASSRGQGVTNEKLFF.

The sample holds a few counts of this clone. The chain uses TRBV7-6 and TRBJ1-1; 8 nucleotides line up with TRBD1. CDR3 length: 13 residues. Losses at the gene ends were 8 bases for V and 4 bases for J; bases not matched to a gene: 6. The V gene's germline CDR1 is SGHVS and CDR2 FNYEAQ. The CDR3 region has the DNA TGTGCCAGCCGATTCGACAGGGGCACTGAAGCTTTCTTT. It codes for CASRFDRGTEAFF.

The chain has TRBV6-6 and TRBJ2-5; tentatively, D is TRBD1 (6 bases). The CDR3 has 14 amino acids. V lost 6 bases and J 2 bases, leaving 13 bases between the germline ends. Germline assignment: CDR1 MNHNY and CDR2 SVGAGI (reference sequence). CDR3 residues: CASRPTGGQETQYF. The CDR3 DNA reads TGTGCCAGCAGACCGACAGGAGGTCAAGAGACCCAGTACTTC.